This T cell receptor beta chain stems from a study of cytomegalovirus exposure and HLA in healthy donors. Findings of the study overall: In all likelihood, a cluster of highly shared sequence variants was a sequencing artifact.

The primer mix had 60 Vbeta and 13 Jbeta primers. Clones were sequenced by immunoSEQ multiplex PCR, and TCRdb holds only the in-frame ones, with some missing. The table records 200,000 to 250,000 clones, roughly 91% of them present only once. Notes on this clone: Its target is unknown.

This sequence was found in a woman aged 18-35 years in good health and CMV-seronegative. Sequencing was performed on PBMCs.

CDR3 sequence (DNA): TGTGCCACAGGACAGGGTTCCTACAATGAGCAGTTCTTC. The encoded protein is CATGQGSYNEQFF. The V call is TRBV25-1, the J call TRBJ2-1; TRBD1 aligns across 8 bases. V was clipped by 10 bases and J by 1 base; unmatched bases: 3. The germline gives CDR1 MGHDK, CDR2 SYGVNS. The CDR3 extends over 13 amino acids. The full variable domain, with the rest looked up from reference TRBV25-1 and TRBJ2-1, is EADIYQTPRYLVIGTGKKITLECSQTMGHDKMYWYQQDPGMELHLIHYSYGVNSTEKGDLSSESTVSRIRTEHFPLTLESARPSHTSQYLCATGQGSYNEQFFGPGTRLTVL.